Presented here are 16 T cell receptor beta chains from one specimen sequenced in a study of sequential checkpoint blockade in melanoma. Specified treatment: randomized to nivolumab then ipilimumab (arm A) or the reverse (arm B). Data came from immunoSEQ multiplex PCR; TCRdb stores just in-frame clones and leaves some out. The table has 20,000 or so clones, around 83% seen once. The sample here was CD8+ T cells sorted from blood (inferred from file names), taken from a patient given nivolumab and ipilimumab in sequence. The origin of the receptors is a human donor with melanoma.

The J gene is TRBJ2-3, the V gene TRBV18; no firm D call. The V gene lost 0 bases and the J gene lost 0 bases, with 4 bases spanning the gap. Germline V gene data show CDR1 as KGHSH and CDR2 as LQKENI. There are 14 residues in the CDR3. CDR3 nucleotides: TGTGCCAGCTCACCACCGACAAGCACAGATACGCAGTATTTT. As protein: CASSPPTSTDTQYF.

This clone was observed a single time. V and J are TRBV7-8 and TRBJ2-5; weak D call: TRBD2 (5 bases). The CDR3 runs to 14 residues. Germline assignment: CDR1 SGHVS and CDR2 FQNEAQ. The germline V and J ends were trimmed by 2 bases and 3 bases, with 10 bases remaining between them. The CDR3 DNA reads TGTGCCAGCAGCTTACAACGGGGTGAAGAGACCCAGTACTTC. Protein sequence: CASSLQRGEETQYF.

The CDR3 bases are TGTGCCAGTAGTATAACTAGTAGCGGGAGTTCCCCCTTCTACGAGCAGTACTTC. It specifies CASSITSSGSSPFYEQYF. The chain couples TRBV19 to TRBJ2-7, with TRBD2 matching over 9 bases. Germline assignment: CDR1 LNHDA and CDR2 SQIVND (reference sequence). This CDR3 spans 18 amino acids. The junction had 14 bases not matched to a gene; V was cut back by 2 bases and J by 3 bases.

V and J are TRBV5-1 and TRBJ2-5, with unresolved D. The J call is uncertain, as TRBJ2-7 better fits the DNA end. Germline CDR1 and CDR2: SGHRS and YFSETQ. There are 15 residues in the CDR3. The CDR3 region is CASSLAPGASYEQYF. CDR3 nucleotide sequence: TGCGCCAGCAGCTTGGCCCCAGGCGCCTCCTACGAGCAGTACTTC.

This chain joins TRBV28 and TRBJ1-3; 7 bases are a match to TRBD1. The CDR3 is made up of 15 amino acids. CDR1 and CDR2 from the germline V gene are MDHEN and SYDVKM. After removal of 6 bases from V and 0 bases from J, the junction contained 5 bases not matched to a gene. CDR3 in amino acids: CASREDRLSGNTIYF. The CDR3, as DNA: TGTGCCAGCAGGGAGGACAGGCTCTCTGGAAACACCATATATTTT.

This clone was seen once. The V call is TRBV6-5, the J call TRBJ2-7; TRBD1 is a possible D gene (5 bases). CDR1 is MNHEY, CDR2 SVGAGI, per germline. V shed 4 bases and J shed 6 bases, with 19 bases lying between them. This CDR3 is 15 amino acids long. The CDR3 nucleotides read TGTGCCAGCAGTTCCTCCGCGGAAGGGGTAAGCGAGCAGTACTTC. Amino acids: CASSSSAEGVSEQYF.

This clone has a handful of counts. V and J are TRBV5-1 and TRBJ2-2, with D tentatively TRBD1 (5 bases). This CDR3 has 19 amino acids. V lost 4 bases and J lost 1, with 23 bases in between. Germline CDR1 reads SGHRS; CDR2 reads YFSETQ. The CDR3 loop is CASSDVGVGARLNTGELFF. CDR3 nucleotide sequence: TGCGCCAGCAGCGACGTAGGGGTAGGGGCGCGCCTGAACACCGGGGAGCTGTTTTTT.

CDR3 loop: CASSSPIEDTQYF. The CDR3 region has the DNA TGTGCCAGCAGCTCCCCAATCGAGGATACGCAGTATTTT. The chain recombines TRBV11-2 with TRBJ2-3; D is unclear. The CDR3 extends over 13 amino acids. Germline V CDR1 and CDR2: SGHAT, FQNNGV. Deletions cut 4 bases from V and 6 bases from J, with 11 bases between.

This clone was seen once. The CDR3 reads CASSYSSDNLNTEAFF. The CDR3 nucleotides are TGTGCCAGCAGTTACTCATCTGACAACCTGAACACTGAAGCTTTCTTT. The J gene is TRBJ1-1, the V gene TRBV6-5; no clear D gene. The CDR3 sequence is 16 residues long. Germline lookup yields CDR1 MNHEY and CDR2 SVGAGI. V lost 0 bases, J lost 0 bases, and 11 bases lay in between.

The chain links TRBV7-9 to TRBJ2-7, with TRBD2 matching over 9 bases. Looked up from germline, CDR1 is SEHNR and CDR2 is FQNEAQ (reference sequence). This CDR3 is 16 amino acids long. V shed 0 bases and J 0 bases; nucleotides not matched to a gene: 3. In DNA form, the CDR3 reads TGTGCCAGCAGCTTAGCGTCTAGCGGGATCTCCTACGAGCAGTACTTC. It yields the protein CASSLASSGISYEQYF.

The chain couples TRBV5-5 to TRBJ1-2; D is unclear. This CDR3 comprises 16 residues. Trimming pared 6 bases from V and 1 base from J, leaving 19 bases between. CDR1 and CDR2 (germline): SGHKS, YYEKEE (reference sequence). CDR3 protein: CASTPSPALSNYGYTF. CDR3 sequence (DNA): TGTGCCAGCACCCCTTCCCCAGCGCTAAGTAACTATGGCTACACCTTC.

Concerning this clone: Other DNA sequences from this sample encode an identical CDR3 as well. This chain uses TRBV7-9 with TRBJ2-7; D gene ambiguous. Germline V gene data show CDR1 as SEHNR and CDR2 as FQNEAQ (reference sequence). The CDR3 totals 12 residues. With 5 bases removed from V and 2 bases from J, the gap between germline ends came to 7 bases. The CDR3 DNA reads as TGTGCCAGCAGCCCCGGTACCTACGAGCAGTACTTC. This codes for CASSPGTYEQYF.

The chain employs TRBV2 and TRBJ2-7; 9 bases map to TRBD2. V shed 2 bases and J 4 bases; nucleotides not matched to a gene: 12. Germline CDR1 reads SNHLY; CDR2 reads FYNNEI. CDR3 length: 17 amino acids. Here the CDR3 DNA reads TGTGCCAGCAGTGAAACCCTCGGTAGCGGGAGTAGGTACGAGCAGTACTTC. Encoded protein: CASSETLGSGSRYEQYF.

CDR3 in amino acids: CASRLGGRNVEQYF. In DNA form, the CDR3 reads TGTGCCAGCAGACTGGGGGGGCGTAACGTCGAGCAGTACTTC. The V call is TRBV7-8, the J call TRBJ2-7; tentatively, D is TRBD2 (7 bases). The V gene's germline CDR1 is SGHVS and CDR2 FQNEAQ. The CDR3 covers 14 residues. The germline V and J ends were trimmed by 6 bases and 6 bases, with 18 bases remaining between them.

The chain joins TRBV5-5 to TRBJ2-7; 7 nucleotides agree with TRBD2. Germline V gives CDR1 SGHKS, CDR2 YYEKEE (reference sequence). The V gene end was trimmed by 1 base and the J gene end by 6 bases; junction bases not matched to a gene: 10. The CDR3 consists of 15 residues. The CDR3 DNA follows: TGTGCCAGCAGCTTGTCGCAGGGTTGGGGGGGCGAGCAGTACTTC. It is translated as CASSLSQGWGGEQYF.

The chain uses TRBV14 and TRBJ1-5; no definite D call. The CDR3 covers 16 residues. Germline values: CDR1 SGHDN, CDR2 FVKESK. V was clipped by 0 bases and J by 5 bases, with 14 bases between them. Written as DNA, the CDR3 is TGTGCCAGCAGCCAAGATCTACTGAGGGTTGATCAGCCCCAGCATTTT. It is translated as CASSQDLLRVDQPQHF. Complete variable domain (other parts from reference TRBV14 and TRBJ1-5): EAGVTQFPSHSVIEKGQTVTLRCDPISGHDNLYWYRRVMGKEIKFLLHFVKESKQDESGMPNNRFLAERTGGTYSTLKVQPAELEDSGVYFCASSQDLLRVDQPQHFGDGTRLSIL.